The 30 T cell receptor beta chains below come from one sample, sequenced in a study of T cells in Graves' hyperthyroidism and ophthalmopathy. The CDR3 regions of TCR beta were amplified from RNA transcripts. A set of HTBI primers served as the primers for a first-round RT-PCR of the TCR CDR3. TCRdb passed the multiplex PCR reads through MiXCR, listing each CDR3 protein once. Of over 700,000 distinct CDR3 sequences listed, around 40% are singletons. The sample comprised blood. The receptor set was obtained from a woman between 40 and 50 years old with Graves' hyperthyroidism.

This clonotype came up once. A much larger clone sits a single nucleotide away, making a read error possible. This rearrangement joins TRBV5-4 to TRBJ1-2; no clear D gene. The CDR3 is 15 residues long. Germline V lookup: CDR1 SGHNT, CDR2 YYREEE (reference sequence). The CDR3 protein is CTSSLFSLGDYGYTF. In nucleotides, the CDR3 is TGTACCAGCAGCTTGTTTAGTTTGGGAGACTATGGCTACACCTTC.

The chain combines TRBV5-5 with TRBJ1-5; 9 bases agree with TRBD1. CDR3 size: 15 residues. The ends lost 7 bases at V and 4 bases at J; junction bases unmatched: 9. The germline V gene has CDR1 SGHKS and CDR2 YYEKEE (reference sequence). CDR3 in amino acids: CASDRGTGFNQPQHF. CDR3 nucleotides: TGTGCCAGCGACAGGGGGACAGGGTTTAATCAGCCCCAGCATTTT.

CDR3 DNA sequence: TGCAGCGTTCGGGTGCATGGTCTGAACACTGAAGCTTTCTTT. It specifies CSVRVHGLNTEAFF. The V gene is TRBV29-1, the J gene TRBJ1-1; D is ambiguous. This CDR3 has 14 residues. The germline V and J ends were trimmed by 5 bases and 0 bases, with 13 bases remaining between them. CDR1 SQVTM and CDR2 ANQGSEA come from the germline V gene.

J is TRBJ2-6 and V is TRBV19; TRBD1 matches 10 bases. J gave up 2 bases and V 3 bases, and 10 bases lay outside the gene matches. CDR3 length: 19 residues. In germline, CDR1 is LNHDA, CDR2 SQIVND (reference sequence). CDR3 sequence: CASSMDRDRGPTGANVLTF. DNA of the CDR3: TGTGCCAGTAGTATGGACCGGGACAGGGGACCTACTGGGGCCAACGTCCTGACTTTC.

This clonotype was detected a few times. The V gene is TRBV5-6, the J gene TRBJ1-3; possibly TRBD1 for D (5 bases). Deletions cut 3 bases from V and 0 bases from J, with 13 bases between. The CDR3 has 16 residues. From germline, CDR1 is SGHDT and CDR2 YYEEEE. The CDR3 protein is CASSSRRGVSGNTIYF. In DNA form, the CDR3 reads TGTGCCAGCAGCTCACGGAGGGGAGTCTCTGGAAACACCATATATTTT. Complete variable domain (other parts from reference TRBV5-6 and TRBJ1-3): DAGVTQSPTHLIKTRGQQVTLRCSPKSGHDTVSWYQQALGQGPQFIFQYYEEEERQRGNFPDRFSGHQFPNYSSELNVNALLLGDSALYLCASSSRRGVSGNTIYFGEGSWLTVV.

This clonotype has only a few counts. The J gene is TRBJ1-5, the V gene TRBV7-2; D may be TRBD1 (5 bases). The V end was cut by 5 bases, the J end by 3 bases, with 17 bases between. Germline V lookup: CDR1 SGHTA, CDR2 FQGNSA. The CDR3 length is 16 residues. The CDR3 DNA reads as TGTGCCAGCAGCCCGACGGGCGGGGGTTACAATCAGCCCCAGCATTTT. The encoded protein is CASSPTGGGYNQPQHF.

The chain carries TRBV6-1 and TRBJ1-1; TRBD1 matches at 7 bases. V shed 4 bases and J 3 bases; nucleotides not matched to a gene: 8. Germline V gives CDR1 MNHNS, CDR2 SASEGT. The CDR3 runs to 15 residues. Written as DNA, the CDR3 is TGTGCCAGCAGTGCCCAGGGGGGTAGATACACTGAAGCTTTCTTT. It specifies CASSAQGGRYTEAFF.

The table lists this clonotype with a count of one. This may be a read error, as it is one base from a much larger clone. Written as DNA, the CDR3 is TGCACCAGCAGCCAAATGGAGGCTGGAAACACCATATATTTT. Its protein is CTSSQMEAGNTIYF. V is TRBV4-1 and J is TRBJ1-3, with unresolved D. CDR1 MGHRA and CDR2 YSYEKL come from the germline V gene. This CDR3 region has 14 residues.

The rearrangement uses TRBV7-4 and TRBJ2-7, with D perhaps assigned TRBD1 or TRBD2 (5 bases each). Trimming took off 5 bases at V and 0 bases at J, with 23 bases between the two ends. This CDR3 region has 18 residues. Germline CDR1 reads SGHVT; CDR2 reads SQSDAQ. The CDR3 loop is CASSRGSREQLSSYEQYF. CDR3 DNA: TGTGCCAGCAGCAGGGGATCTCGGGAACAGCTGAGCTCCTACGAGCAGTACTTC.

This chain uses TRBV7-2 with TRBJ1-3, with D perhaps TRBD1 (5 bases). V shed 5 bases and J shed 0 bases, with 11 bases lying between them. Germline V gives CDR1 SGHTA, CDR2 FQGNSA. The CDR3 consists of 15 residues. Here the CDR3 reads CASSLWTISGNTIYF. The DNA of the CDR3 is TGTGCCAGCAGCCTATGGACAATCTCTGGAAACACCATATATTTT.

This clonotype was observed a single time. V is TRBV7-9 and J is TRBJ2-7; 7 bases line up with TRBD2. The CDR3 has 16 residues. V gave up 2 bases and J gave up 7 bases; unmatched junction bases: 14. The germline V gene encodes CDR1 SEHNR and CDR2 FQNEAQ (reference sequence). In nucleotides, the CDR3 is TGTGCCAGCAGCTTACCAGCGGGGAGCTCCTACAATGAGCAGTACTTC. Translation: CASSLPAGSSYNEQYF.

The chain combines TRBV10-3 with TRBJ2-7; D assignment may be TRBD1 or TRBD2 (5 bases each). The DNA end lines up better with TRBJ2-1; the J call may be wrong. Per the germline V gene, CDR1 is ENHRY and CDR2 is SYGVKD. The CDR3 length is 11 residues. Here the CDR3 DNA reads TGTGCCACCGTTGGGGGATTTGAGCAGTTCTTC. Residues: CATVGGFEQFF.

This rearrangement joins TRBV24-1 to TRBJ1-2; D is undetermined. Germline V gives CDR1 KGHDR, CDR2 SFDVKD. Trimming removed 1 base from V and 0 bases from J, with 5 bases in between. The CDR3 spans 14 residues. The CDR3 reads CATSDFGTNYGYTF. The CDR3 region has the DNA TGTGCCACCAGTGATTTCGGCACTAACTATGGCTACACCTTC.

This clonotype was detected only a few times. The chain recombines TRBV25-1 with TRBJ1-5; no clear D. The germline V and J ends were trimmed by 0 bases and 8 bases, with 11 bases remaining between them. CDR3 size: 14 residues. Germline lookup yields CDR1 MGHDK and CDR2 SYGVNS. CDR3 amino acids: CASSEYSLAEPQHF. CDR3 coding DNA: TGTGCCAGCAGTGAATATAGTCTCGCGGAGCCCCAGCATTTT.

In this sample, this clonotype turned up many times. This chain links TRBV7-9 with TRBJ2-2; the D is unclear. V gave up 2 bases and J gave up 6 bases, with 4 bases separating them. The CDR3 loop spans 12 amino acids. Germline V gives CDR1 SEHNR, CDR2 FQNEAQ (reference sequence). The CDR3 region has the DNA TGTGCCAGCAGCTTAACCCCCGGGGAGCTGTTTTTT. It codes for CASSLTPGELFF.

This clonotype was counted many times. V gene TRBV19 combines with J gene TRBJ1-2; TRBD1 matches at 10 bases. The germline CDR1 and CDR2 sequences are LNHDA and SQIVND (reference sequence). V shed 4 bases, J shed 4 bases, and the junction held 6 bases outside the gene matches. This CDR3 is built from 15 residues. DNA of the CDR3: TGTGCCAGTAGTAGCGACAGGGGGCGGACCTATGGCTACACCTTC. As protein: CASSSDRGRTYGYTF. Using reference TRBV19 and TRBJ1-2 for the parts outside the CDR3, the full variable domain is DGGITQSPKYLFRKEGQNVTLSCEQNLNHDAMYWYRQDPGQGLRLIYYSQIVNDFQKGDIAEGYSVSREKKESFPLTVTSAQKNPTAFYLCASSSDRGRTYGYTFGSGTRLTVV.

With regard to this clonotype: A much more abundant neighbour one base away suggests this may be a read error. V and J are TRBV20-1 and TRBJ2-5; no clear D. The CDR3 extends over 14 amino acids. Per germline, CDR1 DFQATT and CDR2 SNEGSKA (reference sequence). CDR3: CSASRGWYQETQCF. In nucleotides, the CDR3 is TGCAGTGCTAGTCGTGGTTGGTACCAAGAGACCCAGTGCTTC.

J is TRBJ1-6 and V is TRBV6-5, with a possible D match to TRBD1 (5 bases). V was pared by 4 bases and J by 3 bases, with 13 bases between. The length of the CDR3 is 16 residues. Per germline, CDR1 MNHEY and CDR2 SVGAGI. CDR3 DNA sequence: TGTGCCAGCAGTTCCGACAGAAATATCTATAATTCACCCCTCCACTTT. It is translated as CASSSDRNIYNSPLHF.

This clonotype was seen repeatedly, ten times or more. The rearrangement links TRBV7-2 to TRBJ1-1, with D perhaps TRBD1 (6 bases). This CDR3 contains 13 residues. Per germline, CDR1 SGHTA and CDR2 FQGNSA. V was clipped by 5 bases and J by 4 bases, with 11 bases between them. The CDR3 loop is CASSTQGITEAFF. In nucleotides, the CDR3 is TGTGCCAGCAGCACCCAGGGGATCACTGAAGCTTTCTTT. Looking up the rest from reference TRBV7-2 and TRBJ1-1 gives the full variable domain: GAGVSQSPSNKVTEKGKDVELRCDPISGHTALYWYRQSLGQGLEFLIYFQGNSAPDKSGLPSDRFSAERTGGSVSTLTIQRTQQEDSAVYLCASSTQGITEAFFGQGTRLTVV.

This clonotype was counted a few times. This chain links TRBV9 with TRBJ1-5; D remains ambiguous. The germline CDR1 and CDR2 sequences are SGDLS and YYNGEE. The CDR3 sequence is 13 residues long. The V end was cut by 5 bases, the J end by 4 bases, with 10 bases between. For the CDR3, the DNA is TGTGCCAGCAGTACGCGGGTTAATCAGCCCCAGCATTTT. Its protein is CASSTRVNQPQHF.

This clonotype was detected many times. The chain joins TRBV7-9 to TRBJ1-4; D uncertain. Looked up from germline, CDR1 is SEHNR and CDR2 is FQNEAQ (reference sequence). The CDR3 consists of 15 residues. V was clipped by 3 bases and J by 8 bases, with 16 bases between them. CDR3 sequence: CASSLPEGGREKLFF. The CDR3 region has the DNA TGTGCCAGCAGCTTGCCCGAGGGCGGGAGAGAAAAACTGTTTTTT.

This clonotype was counted a few times. J is TRBJ2-7 and V is TRBV25-1; D not certain. The CDR3 contains 13 residues. V was cut by 2 bases and J by 0 bases, with 5 bases left in between. CDR1 and CDR2 from the germline V gene are MGHDK and SYGVNS. The CDR3 coding sequence is TGTGCCAGCAGTGAAAAGGGCTCCTACGAGCAGTACTTC. This codes for CASSEKGSYEQYF.

This clonotype was picked up a small number of times. This sequence joins TRBV4-1 and TRBJ2-5; 10 nucleotides line up with TRBD2. Germline V gene data show CDR1 as MGHRA and CDR2 as YSYEKL. Trimming cost V 2 bases and J 5 bases; bases outside gene matches: 5. The CDR3 runs 15 residues. The CDR3 DNA sequence: TGCGCCAGCAGCCAAAATAGCGGGGGGAGGGAGACCCAGTACTTC. This translates into CASSQNSGGRETQYF.

The chain combines TRBV10-1 with TRBJ2-5, with 8 bases fitting TRBD1. Germline-derived CDR1 and CDR2 are WNHNN and SYGVQD (reference sequence). The trim removed 5 bases at V and 4 bases at J, leaving 3 bases unmatched. The CDR3 has 13 residues. CDR3 coding DNA: TGCGCCAGCAGTACAGGGGGATCAGAGACCCAGTACTTC. Its translation is CASSTGGSETQYF.

The chain links TRBV5-1 to TRBJ1-3, with D perhaps TRBD1 (6 bases). Trimming cost V 4 bases and J 4 bases, with 12 bases left between them. From germline, CDR1 is SGHRS and CDR2 YFSETQ. This CDR3 has 14 amino acids. As DNA, the CDR3 is TGCGCCAGCAGCCGCTCGACAGGAGGAAACACCATATATTTT. It is translated as CASSRSTGGNTIYF.

The V and J genes are TRBV7-2 and TRBJ2-2; D may be TRBD1 or TRBD2 (5 bases each). The CDR3 covers 14 residues. The germline gives CDR1 SGHTA, CDR2 FQGNSA. The V and J ends lost 5 bases and 4 bases respectively, with 11 bases between them. CDR3 protein: CASSPNGGTGELFF. The CDR3 DNA sequence: TGTGCCAGCAGCCCGAATGGGGGCACCGGGGAGCTGTTTTTT.

A word on this clonotype: It is likely a read error, because the conserved phenylalanine at the end of the CDR3 is missing. The J gene is TRBJ1-3, the V gene TRBV7-8; D not resolved. There are 17 residues in the CDR3. CDR1 is SGHVS, CDR2 FQNEAQ, per germline. Trimming removed 3 bases from V and 5 bases from J, with 20 bases in between. CDR3 sequence: CASSLKTLTNSRNTIYL. The CDR3 region has the DNA TGTGCCAGCAGCTTGAAGACCCTCACTAATTCTAGAAACACCATATATCTT.

In its sample, this clonotype was seen many times. The CDR3 DNA follows: TGTGCCATCAGTGTCACCCAGGAGGGCCCTTCCTACGAGCAGTACTTC. It yields the protein CAISVTQEGPSYEQYF. The rearrangement links TRBV10-3 to TRBJ2-7; possibly TRBD2 for D (6 bases). The germline V and J ends were trimmed by 4 bases and 1 base, with 17 bases remaining between them. CDR3 size: 16 residues. CDR1 is ENHRY and CDR2 is SYGVKD in the germline V gene.

This clonotype was seen only a few times. This chain uses TRBV5-1 with TRBJ2-2; D possibly uses TRBD1 or TRBD2 (5 bases each). Germline V CDR1 and CDR2: SGHRS, YFSETQ. Trimming removed 4 bases at V and 6 bases at J, with 16 bases between. This CDR3 comprises 15 residues. CDR3 region: CASSQEGFQAGELFF. The CDR3 DNA follows: TGCGCCAGCAGCCAAGAGGGGTTTCAGGCCGGGGAGCTGTTTTTT. Variable domain in full (rest from reference TRBV5-1 and TRBJ2-2): KAGVTQTPRYLIKTRGQQVTLSCSPISGHRSVSWYQQTPGQGLQFLFEYFSETQRNKGNFPGRFSGRQFSNSRSEMNVSTLELGDSALYLCASSQEGFQAGELFFGEGSRLTVL.

This clonotype was observed many times. The chain employs TRBV12-3 or TRBV12-4 and TRBJ1-1; D unresolved. The CDR3 covers 14 residues. V was clipped by 6 bases and J by 1 base, with 12 bases between them. The CDR3 reads CASSILRGNTEAFF. CDR3 nucleotides: TGTGCCAGCAGCATCTTACGGGGGAACACTGAAGCTTTCTTT.